This T cell receptor beta chain comes out of a study of T and B cells in COVID-19 patients. Overall study: Critical illness requiring mechanical ventilation or extracorporeal membrane oxygenation affected about 55% of the roughly 20 active-infection patients.

Multiplex PCR with BIOMED2 TRB-A/B primer pools amplified TRB rearrangements. Each CDR3 protein is one row after TCRdb ran MiXCR on the multiplex PCR reads. Altogether roughly 15,000 distinct CDR3 sequences are present, under 30% being singletons, with the ten largest covering around 4.5%. Each TRB amplification used roughly 220-550 ng of genomic DNA from blood. This CDR3 has 13 residues. V lost 10 bases and J 0 bases, leaving 11 bases between the germline ends. This sequence originates from a human donor who had recovered from COVID-19. The chain combines TRBV12-3 or TRBV12-4 with TRBJ2-3, with D perhaps TRBD2 (7 bases). Sequencing input: blood. CDR3 sequence reads: CATRGASTDTQYF. The CDR3 DNA sequence: TGTGCCACCCGGGGGGCTAGCACAGATACGCAGTATTTT.